The 20 T cell receptor beta chains listed next were all sequenced from one sample in a study of T cells in Graves' hyperthyroidism and ophthalmopathy. RNA transcripts were the template for amplifying TCR beta CDR3 regions. The TCR CDR3 was amplified in a first-round RT-PCR using the HTBI primer set. MiXCR, run by TCRdb on the multiplex PCR reads, gives a single entry per CDR3 protein. The data hold fewer than 850,000 distinct CDR3 sequences, with approximately 15% observed a single time. The sequencing sample was made of blood. The receptors derive from a man aged 45-65 years with Graves' hyperthyroidism.

This clonotype was counted many times. The rearrangement uses TRBV2 and TRBJ1-5, with D possibly being TRBD1 (6 bases). Germline CDR1 is SNHLY and CDR2 is FYNNEI. Trimming pared 5 bases from V and 1 base from J, leaving 12 bases between. The CDR3 is 15 amino acids. CDR3 loop: CASSKDSQSNQPQHF. The CDR3 nucleotides read TGTGCCAGCAGTAAGGACAGTCAGAGCAATCAGCCCCAGCATTTT.

This clonotype came up many times. This sequence joins TRBV18 and TRBJ1-4; D is unresolved. V lost 6 bases and J lost 2, with 19 bases in between. The CDR3 runs to 17 residues. Germline CDR1 is KGHSH and CDR2 is LQKENI. The CDR3 DNA reads as TGTGCCAGCTCGCGAAGGCCCGGGGAACCTACTAATGAAAAACTGTTTTTT. It encodes CASSRRPGEPTNEKLFF.

The chain combines TRBV28 with TRBJ2-1; D is perhaps TRBD1 (6 bases). V was shortened by 6 bases and J by 8 bases, with 14 bases between the two germline ends. Germline V gene lookup returns CDR1 MDHEN and CDR2 SYDVKM. CDR3 length: 13 residues. The CDR3 DNA sequence: TGTGCCAGCAGCTATACAGGGCTCTATGAGCAGTTCTTC. This gives the protein CASSYTGLYEQFF.

This clonotype occurred many times. The rearrangement uses TRBV11-2 and TRBJ1-3; D remains unclear. Trimming pared 5 bases from V and 0 bases from J, leaving 17 bases between. The germline V gene has CDR1 SGHAT and CDR2 FQNNGV. The CDR3 loop spans 17 amino acids. This CDR3 reads CASSLLGPGTSGNTIYF. The DNA of the CDR3 is TGTGCCAGCAGCCTCCTGGGTCCTGGTACCTCTGGAAACACCATATATTTT.

This clonotype was counted at least ten times. The chain couples TRBV11-2 to TRBJ1-5; no firm D call. The CDR3 is 13 amino acids. Germline loops: CDR1 SGHAT, CDR2 FQNNGV. V dropped 2 bases and J dropped 7 bases, with 9 bases sitting between them. This CDR3 reads CASSLREGQPQHF. CDR3 nucleotide sequence: TGTGCCAGCAGCTTACGGGAAGGGCAGCCCCAGCATTTT.

This clonotype was detected only a few times. One end of the junction fails to match germline, which may point to a read error. The rearrangement links TRBV28 to TRBJ1-4, with D hard to call. Germline-derived CDR1 and CDR2 are MDHEN and SYDVKM. The CDR3 has 12 residues. CDR3 in amino acids: CATRVGNEKLVF. Here the CDR3 DNA reads TGTGCCACTCGGGTCGGAAATGAAAAACTGGTTTTT.

The CDR3 DNA sequence: TGTGCCAGCAGTCCAAGGATTAACTATGGCTACACCTTC. Protein sequence: CASSPRINYGYTF. V gene TRBV6-1 combines with J gene TRBJ1-2, with D unresolved. The ends were cut back, 5 bases at V and 1 base at J, with 8 bases in the middle. The CDR3 extends over 13 amino acids. Germline CDR1 reads MNHNS; CDR2 reads SASEGT.

This rearrangement joins TRBV29-1 to TRBJ1-4; 8 bases match TRBD1. Germline loops: CDR1 SQVTM, CDR2 ANQGSEA. The CDR3 extends over 14 amino acids. The V gene end was trimmed by 5 bases and the J gene end by 4 bases; junction bases not matched to a gene: 6. The CDR3 region has the DNA TGCAGCGTTTCTGGACAGGGTTATAATGAAAAACTGTTTTTT. Protein sequence: CSVSGQGYNEKLFF. Filled out from reference TRBV29-1 and TRBJ1-4, the complete variable domain reads SAVISQKPSRDICQRGTSLTIQCQVDSQVTMMFWYRQQPGQSLTLIATANQGSEATYESGFVIDKFPISRPNLTFSTLTVSNMSPEDSSIYLCSVSGQGYNEKLFFGSGTQLSVL.

This clonotype was observed many times. The rearrangement joins TRBV18 to TRBJ2-1; perhaps TRBD2 as D (6 bases). Looked up from germline, CDR1 is KGHSH and CDR2 is LQKENI. This CDR3 has 15 residues. Trimming removed 3 bases from V and 0 bases from J, with 9 bases in between. The CDR3 DNA reads TGTGCCAGCTCACCGGCGGGGAACTCCTACAATGAGCAGTTCTTC. It yields the protein CASSPAGNSYNEQFF.

Comments on this clonotype: A clone one base away is much larger, so this may be a read error. The chain is built from TRBV19 and TRBJ1-1; no definite D call. The germline V gene encodes CDR1 LNHDA and CDR2 SQIVND (reference sequence). The CDR3 extends over 16 amino acids. The CDR3 reads CTSSILRVETNTEAFF. In DNA, the CDR3 is TGTACCAGTAGTATCCTCCGGGTAGAGACGAACACTGAAGCTTTCTTT.

Points on this clonotype: A much larger clone lies a single base off, so this may be a read error. This chain joins TRBV2 and TRBJ1-1; D gene ambiguous. Looked up from germline, CDR1 is SNHLY and CDR2 is FYNNEI. The CDR3 loop spans 14 amino acids. V was shortened by 0 bases and J by 4 bases, with 9 bases between the two germline ends. The CDR3 DNA reads TGTGCCAGCAGTGAAGCGGGAACAGTCACTGAAGCTTTCTTT. It is translated as CASSEAGTVTEAFF.

The rearrangement joins TRBV6-1 to TRBJ2-1; TRBD1 matches at 9 bases. CDR1 and CDR2 from the germline V gene are MNHNS and SASEGT. The V gene end was trimmed by 6 bases and the J gene end by 7 bases; junction bases not matched to a gene: 10. The CDR3 is 15 residues long. This chain's CDR3 is CASRSGTGRINEQFF. In nucleotides, the CDR3 is TGTGCCAGCAGATCAGGGACAGGGAGGATTAATGAGCAGTTCTTC.

As for this clonotype: An end of the junction differs from the germline gene, which may be a read error. The J gene is TRBJ2-1, the V gene TRBV7-9; 9 bases fit TRBD2. This CDR3 spans 15 amino acids. Germline V CDR1 and CDR2: SEHNR, FQNEAQ (reference sequence). The CDR3 DNA reads TGTGCCAGCAGCTTATTTCCGGGACTAGCCACGTTTACCATCTTC. It is translated as CASSLFPGLATFTIF.

This clonotype was found a few times. The gene calls are TRBV5-1 and TRBJ1-2, with TRBD1 matching 12 bases. There are 15 residues in the CDR3. Germline values: CDR1 SGHRS, CDR2 YFSETQ. The V segment lost 2 bases and the J segment 6 bases; nucleotides outside the gene matches: 5. The CDR3 DNA follows: TGCGCCAGCAGCTTTGGGACAGGGGGCGCCAATGGCTACACCTTC. It translates to CASSFGTGGANGYTF.

There are many counts of this clonotype. This rearrangement joins TRBV28 to TRBJ2-1; TRBD2 aligns across 10 bases. The CDR3 is 13 amino acids. V dropped 10 bases and J dropped 7; count of bases not matched to a gene: 7. The germline CDR1 and CDR2 sequences are MDHEN and SYDVKM. The CDR3 region has the DNA TGTGCCACCGTAGCGGGGGGTACGAATGAGCAGTTCTTC. Its translation is CATVAGGTNEQFF.

In this sample, this clonotype turned up a few times. V is TRBV7-6 and J is TRBJ2-7, with D perhaps matching TRBD1 or TRBD2 (5 bases each). This CDR3 region has 14 residues. Trimming removed 5 bases from V and 0 bases from J, with 11 bases in between. Germline CDR1 is SGHVS and CDR2 is FNYEAQ. The CDR3 region has the DNA TGTGCCAGCAGCCCGAGCGGACACTCCTACGAGCAGTACTTC. This sequence encodes CASSPSGHSYEQYF.

The chain carries TRBV29-1 and TRBJ2-5; perhaps D is TRBD1 or TRBD2 (7 bases each). CDR3 length: 13 amino acids. V lost 7 bases and J lost 1, with 13 bases in between. Germline lookup yields CDR1 SQVTM and CDR2 ANQGSEA. The CDR3 DNA sequence: TGCAGCGGGGGGGGACAGCCCCAAGAGACCCAGTACTTC. Amino acid sequence: CSGGGQPQETQYF.

As for this clonotype: A clone one base away is much larger, so this may be a read error. The gene calls are TRBV30 and TRBJ2-5, with D unresolved. Per germline, CDR1 GTSNPN and CDR2 SVGIG (reference sequence). The CDR3 is made up of 13 amino acids. The CDR3 sequence: CPWSVWESETQYF. In DNA, the CDR3 is TGTCCCTGGAGTGTTTGGGAATCCGAGACCCAGTACTTC.

This clonotype was seen at least ten times. The chain couples TRBV11-2 to TRBJ1-1; the D gene is possibly TRBD1 (6 bases). This CDR3 region has 15 residues. V lost 1 base and J 0 bases, leaving 9 bases between the germline ends. Looked up from germline, CDR1 is SGHAT and CDR2 is FQNNGV. CDR3 DNA: TGTGCCAGCAGCTTAGGGGACACTTTGAACACTGAAGCTTTCTTT. Amino acid sequence: CASSLGDTLNTEAFF.

This clonotype came up many times. The gene calls are TRBV6-1 and TRBJ2-5, with D perhaps TRBD1 (6 bases). The CDR3 has 14 amino acids. The germline V gene has CDR1 MNHNS and CDR2 SASEGT. Between the trimmed V and J ends, which lost 6 bases and 1 base, there was a span of 12 bases. CDR3 residues: CASRMDRAQETQYF. Here the CDR3 DNA reads TGTGCCAGCAGGATGGACAGAGCCCAAGAGACCCAGTACTTC.